A selection of T cell receptor beta chains follows, all from one sample in a study of T cell responses to AZD1222 COVID-19 vaccine. Sequenced by immunoSEQ multiplex PCR; TCRdb stores in-frame clones only, minus some. Found here are 70,000 to 95,000 clones, 88% of them singletons; the top ten hold approximately 5%. The sequences come from peripheral blood, collected on day 0 of MenACWY control vaccination. The receptors originated from an adult in good health. CDR3s include the opening cysteine and the closing phenylalanine or tryptophan. Fields, in order: V gene, D gene, J gene, clone size, CDR3 protein, CDR3 DNA. D genes are given only for firm matches. Rows give clone size only sometimes, using once, few, many, or a class for an expanded clone.

v_gene: TRBV2; d_gene: TRBD1; j_gene: TRBJ2-3; abundance: once; CDR3aa: CARGQESTDTQYF; CDR3nt: TGTGCCAGAGGACAGGAAAGCACAGATACGCAGTATTTT
v_gene: TRBV18; d_gene: TRBD2; j_gene: TRBJ2-7; abundance: NA; CDR3aa: CASSPIRLAGGGEQYF; CDR3nt: TGTGCCAGCTCACCTATTAGACTAGCGGGAGGAGGCGAGCAGTACTTC
v_gene: TRBV5-6; d_gene: NA; j_gene: TRBJ1-2; abundance: NA; CDR3aa: CASSFQTTDYGYTF; CDR3nt: TGTGCCAGCAGCTTCCAGACTACCGACTATGGCTACACCTTC
v_gene: TRBV6-2/TRBV6-3; d_gene: NA; j_gene: TRBJ2-1; abundance: NA; CDR3aa: CASSLAEHYNEQFF; CDR3nt: TGTGCCAGCAGTTTAGCGGAGCACTACAATGAGCAGTTCTTC
v_gene: TRBV2; d_gene: TRBD1; j_gene: TRBJ1-2; abundance: NA; CDR3aa: CASSEALRQGYGYTF; CDR3nt: TGTGCCAGCAGTGAAGCGCTTCGACAGGGCTATGGCTACACCTTC
v_gene: TRBV6-5; d_gene: NA; j_gene: TRBJ1-1; abundance: NA; CDR3aa: CASSLNSEAFF; CDR3nt: TGTGCCAGCAGCCTAAATTCTGAAGCTTTCTTT
v_gene: TRBV6-2/TRBV6-3; d_gene: NA; j_gene: TRBJ1-1; abundance: few; CDR3aa: CASRPSEAFF; CDR3nt: TGTGCCAGCAGGCCTTCTGAAGCTTTCTTT
v_gene: TRBV7-6; d_gene: NA; j_gene: TRBJ1-4; abundance: NA; CDR3aa: CASSSGTPEKLFF; CDR3nt: TGTGCCAGCAGCTCCGGGACGCCTGAAAAACTGTTTTTT
v_gene: TRBV4-3; d_gene: TRBD2; j_gene: TRBJ2-2; abundance: NA; CDR3aa: CASSQVWGGGRESTGELFF; CDR3nt: TGCGCCAGCAGCCAAGTTTGGGGAGGCGGGAGGGAGAGCACCGGGGAGCTGTTTTTT
v_gene: TRBV7-6; d_gene: TRBD1; j_gene: TRBJ2-7; abundance: NA; CDR3aa: CASSSLGQGSRYEQYF; CDR3nt: TGTGCCAGCAGCTCCTTAGGACAGGGGAGCCGCTACGAGCAGTACTTC
v_gene: TRBV19; d_gene: TRBD1; j_gene: TRBJ1-5; abundance: NA; CDR3aa: CASSTWDRGLNQPQHF; CDR3nt: TGTGCCAGTAGTACCTGGGACAGGGGACTCAATCAGCCCCAGCATTTT
v_gene: TRBV5-1; d_gene: NA; j_gene: TRBJ1-5; abundance: few; CDR3aa: CASSSTGHSNQPQHF; CDR3nt: TGCGCCAGCAGCTCAACGGGACACTCAAATCAGCCCCAGCATTTT
v_gene: TRBV10-1; d_gene: NA; j_gene: TRBJ2-5; abundance: NA; CDR3aa: CASSESPLVDIGQETQYF; CDR3nt: TGCGCCAGCAGTGAGTCACCGCTCGTGGACATAGGGCAAGAGACCCAGTACTTC
v_gene: TRBV4-3; d_gene: NA; j_gene: TRBJ2-3; abundance: NA; CDR3aa: CASSQDRAMGTDTQYF; CDR3nt: TGCGCCAGCAGCCAAGACCGAGCTATGGGCACAGATACGCAGTATTTT
v_gene: TRBV30; d_gene: NA; j_gene: TRBJ1-5; abundance: once; CDR3aa: CAWSEINSNQPQHF; CDR3nt: TGTGCCTGGAGTGAAATAAATAGCAATCAGCCCCAGCATTTT
v_gene: TRBV7-9; d_gene: NA; j_gene: TRBJ2-7; abundance: NA; CDR3aa: CASSYERHYYEQYF; CDR3nt: TGTGCCAGCAGCTACGAAAGGCACTACTACGAGCAGTACTTC
v_gene: TRBV16; d_gene: NA; j_gene: TRBJ2-7; abundance: NA; CDR3aa: CASSQGQGPSYEQYF; CDR3nt: TGTGCCAGCAGCCAAGGGCAGGGGCCTTCCTACGAGCAGTACTTC
v_gene: TRBV9; d_gene: NA; j_gene: TRBJ2-5; abundance: NA; CDR3aa: CASSVRAQETQYF; CDR3nt: TGTGCCAGCAGCGTGAGGGCCCAAGAGACCCAGTACTTC
v_gene: TRBV6-2/TRBV6-3; d_gene: TRBD2; j_gene: TRBJ2-1; abundance: once; CDR3aa: CASSSGLAGSNEQFF; CDR3nt: TGTGCCAGCAGCTCGGGACTAGCGGGGAGCAATGAGCAGTTCTTC
v_gene: TRBV25-1; d_gene: NA; j_gene: TRBJ1-1; abundance: NA; CDR3aa: CASSARDIDEAFF; CDR3nt: TGTGCCAGCAGTGCCCGGGACATAGATGAAGCTTTCTTT
v_gene: TRBV27; d_gene: NA; j_gene: TRBJ2-1; abundance: NA; CDR3aa: CASSKHRIATRNEQFF; CDR3nt: TGTGCCAGCAGCAAGCACAGAATAGCGACGCGCAATGAGCAGTTCTTC
v_gene: TRBV11-2; d_gene: TRBD1; j_gene: TRBJ1-4; abundance: NA; CDR3aa: CASSLTGANEKLFF; CDR3nt: TGTGCCAGCAGCCTGACAGGGGCTAATGAAAAACTGTTTTTT
v_gene: TRBV7-2; d_gene: TRBD1; j_gene: TRBJ2-7; abundance: NA; CDR3aa: CASSGAVTGTYEQYF; CDR3nt: TGTGCCAGCAGCGGGGCCGTGACAGGGACCTACGAGCAGTACTTC
v_gene: TRBV10-3; d_gene: NA; j_gene: TRBJ1-5; abundance: NA; CDR3aa: CAISESELVAGRNQPQHF; CDR3nt: TGTGCCATCAGTGAGTCCGAGCTCGTGGCGGGACGCAATCAGCCCCAGCATTTT
v_gene: TRBV6-5; d_gene: TRBD1; j_gene: TRBJ2-7; abundance: NA; CDR3aa: CASRSFGTAFYEQYF; CDR3nt: TGTGCCAGCAGGAGCTTTGGGACAGCCTTCTACGAGCAGTACTTC
v_gene: TRBV14; d_gene: NA; j_gene: TRBJ2-2; abundance: NA; CDR3aa: CASSRQGIRTGELFF; CDR3nt: TGTGCCAGCAGCCGGCAGGGGATCAGAACCGGGGAGCTGTTTTTT
v_gene: TRBV2; d_gene: NA; j_gene: TRBJ1-5; abundance: once; CDR3aa: CASSEALRGGGNQPQHF; CDR3nt: TGTGCCAGCAGTGAAGCGCTTCGGGGAGGGGGCAATCAGCCCCAGCATTTT
v_gene: TRBV4-1; d_gene: TRBD1; j_gene: TRBJ2-7; abundance: NA; CDR3aa: CASSPARTGFEQYF; CDR3nt: TGCGCCAGCAGCCCGGCAAGGACAGGGTTTGAGCAGTACTTC
v_gene: TRBV27; d_gene: NA; j_gene: TRBJ1-1; abundance: once; CDR3aa: CASSLVANPNTEAFF; CDR3nt: TGTGCCAGCAGCCTCGTTGCCAACCCGAACACTGAAGCTTTCTTT
v_gene: TRBV18; d_gene: TRBD1; j_gene: TRBJ1-5; abundance: NA; CDR3aa: CASSTTGGSNQPQHF; CDR3nt: TGTGCCAGCTCAACGACAGGGGGCAGCAATCAGCCCCAGCATTTT
v_gene: TRBV5-1; d_gene: NA; j_gene: TRBJ1-4; abundance: once; CDR3aa: CASSLLGWEKLFF; CDR3nt: TGCGCCAGCAGCTTACTGGGGTGGGAAAAACTGTTTTTT
v_gene: TRBV19; d_gene: TRBD2; j_gene: TRBJ2-7; abundance: NA; CDR3aa: CASSRLSGSFSYEQYF; CDR3nt: TGTGCCAGTAGTAGACTGAGCGGGAGTTTCTCCTACGAGCAGTACTTC
v_gene: TRBV6-5; d_gene: TRBD2; j_gene: TRBJ2-2; abundance: NA; CDR3aa: CASSSGLTGELFF; CDR3nt: TGTGCCAGCAGTTCGGGACTAACCGGGGAGCTGTTTTTT
v_gene: TRBV5-4; d_gene: TRBD1; j_gene: TRBJ1-3; abundance: NA; CDR3aa: CASSSGGGNTIYF; CDR3nt: TGTGCCAGCAGCTCAGGGGGAGGAAACACCATATATTTT
v_gene: TRBV10-1; d_gene: TRBD2; j_gene: TRBJ2-3; abundance: NA; CDR3aa: CASSEGGTSGTDTQYF; CDR3nt: TGCGCCAGCAGTGAGGGGGGGACTAGCGGCACAGATACGCAGTATTTT
v_gene: TRBV7-9; d_gene: NA; j_gene: TRBJ1-6; abundance: once; CDR3aa: CASSDSYNSPLHF; CDR3nt: TGTGCCAGCAGTGACTCCTATAATTCACCCCTCCACTTT
v_gene: TRBV7-2; d_gene: TRBD1; j_gene: TRBJ2-1; abundance: NA; CDR3aa: CASSLGSTGALNEQFF; CDR3nt: TGTGCCAGCAGCTTAGGTTCGACAGGGGCCCTCAATGAGCAGTTCTTC
v_gene: TRBV19; d_gene: NA; j_gene: TRBJ1-2; abundance: NA; CDR3aa: CASSSLSAGDYGYTF; CDR3nt: TGTGCCAGTAGTTCCTTAAGTGCGGGGGACTATGGCTACACCTTC
v_gene: TRBV12-3/TRBV12-4; d_gene: NA; j_gene: TRBJ1-5; abundance: NA; CDR3aa: CASSHTGQPQHF; CDR3nt: TGTGCCAGCAGCCATACCGGTCAGCCCCAGCATTTT
v_gene: TRBV27; d_gene: NA; j_gene: TRBJ1-1; abundance: NA; CDR3aa: CASSLLGGTPERTEAFF; CDR3nt: TGTGCCAGCAGTTTACTCGGCGGGACCCCTGAACGGACTGAAGCTTTCTTT
v_gene: TRBV10-3; d_gene: TRBD2; j_gene: TRBJ2-7; abundance: NA; CDR3aa: CAISAEREITYEQYF; CDR3nt: TGTGCCATCAGTGCTGAGCGGGAGATCACCTACGAGCAGTACTTC
v_gene: TRBV5-5; d_gene: NA; j_gene: TRBJ1-5; abundance: NA; CDR3aa: CASSLGDGNQPQHF; CDR3nt: TGTGCCAGCAGCTTGGGGGACGGCAATCAGCCCCAGCATTTT
v_gene: TRBV7-2; d_gene: TRBD2; j_gene: TRBJ2-1; abundance: NA; CDR3aa: CASIPIGRGYNEQFF; CDR3nt: TGTGCCAGCATCCCTATCGGGAGGGGTTACAATGAGCAGTTCTTC
v_gene: TRBV6-1; d_gene: TRBD1; j_gene: TRBJ2-7; abundance: NA; CDR3aa: CASSEKGTGAEQYF; CDR3nt: TGTGCCAGCAGTGAAAAGGGGACAGGGGCCGAGCAGTACTTC
v_gene: TRBV7-3; d_gene: NA; j_gene: TRBJ2-7; abundance: NA; CDR3aa: CASSFEGGPYEQYF; CDR3nt: TGTGCCAGCAGCTTTGAGGGAGGCCCCTACGAGCAGTACTTC
v_gene: TRBV10-3; d_gene: NA; j_gene: TRBJ2-1; abundance: NA; CDR3aa: CAISEFSTDYNEQFF; CDR3nt: TGTGCCATCAGTGAGTTTTCAACGGATTACAATGAGCAGTTCTTC
v_gene: TRBV24-1; d_gene: NA; j_gene: TRBJ2-5; abundance: NA; CDR3aa: CATSGGTTGETQYF; CDR3nt: TGTGCCACCAGTGGTGGGACCACTGGGGAGACCCAGTACTTC
v_gene: TRBV19; d_gene: NA; j_gene: TRBJ1-1; abundance: NA; CDR3aa: CASSRSGNTEAFF; CDR3nt: TGTGCCAGTAGTAGATCGGGTAACACTGAAGCTTTCTTT
v_gene: TRBV28; d_gene: NA; j_gene: TRBJ1-5; abundance: NA; CDR3aa: CASSSPGTNQPQHF; CDR3nt: TGTGCCAGCAGTTCCCCCGGGACCAATCAGCCCCAGCATTTT
v_gene: TRBV4-1; d_gene: NA; j_gene: TRBJ2-5; abundance: NA; CDR3aa: CASSQEGVADETQYF; CDR3nt: TGCGCCAGCAGCCAAGAGGGGGTGGCAGACGAGACCCAGTACTTC
v_gene: TRBV6-6; d_gene: TRBD1; j_gene: TRBJ1-4; abundance: NA; CDR3aa: CASSPQGRQGAREKLFF; CDR3nt: TGTGCCAGCAGTCCACAAGGACGACAGGGGGCGCGGGAAAAACTGTTTTTT
v_gene: TRBV7-9; d_gene: TRBD1; j_gene: TRBJ1-2; abundance: NA; CDR3aa: CASSLTGDGYGYTF; CDR3nt: TGTGCCAGCAGCTTAACAGGGGATGGGTATGGCTACACCTTC
v_gene: TRBV7-9; d_gene: TRBD1; j_gene: TRBJ1-5; abundance: NA; CDR3aa: CASSGGTDNQPQHF; CDR3nt: TGTGCCAGCAGCGGTGGGACAGACAATCAGCCCCAGCATTTT
v_gene: TRBV25-1; d_gene: NA; j_gene: TRBJ2-7; abundance: NA; CDR3aa: CASSERGIGTYEQYF; CDR3nt: TGTGCCAGCAGTGAAAGGGGGATAGGGACCTACGAGCAGTACTTC
v_gene: TRBV3-1/TRBV3-2; d_gene: NA; j_gene: TRBJ1-4; abundance: NA; CDR3aa: CASRSIQGPNEKLFF; CDR3nt: TGTGCCAGCAGGTCCATACAGGGTCCAAATGAAAAACTGTTTTTT